Listed here are 17 T cell receptor beta chains from one sample, sequenced in a study of T cells after yellow fever vaccination (dated by TCRdb to the late 2010s). The library was generated by 5' RACE. The sequencing machine was an Illumina NovaSeq 6000. The public reads were run again by TCRdb, first through fastp at Q25 and then through MiXCR, and only productive beta chains were kept. Here each entry gathers all rows of one CDR3 protein and keeps the most common genes and DNA. Within this sample are about 310,000 distinct CDR3 sequences, with about 3.5% of them counted one time only. Around 24% of the sample is in the top ten clones. Read against the paper, the sample's treatment or condition label means: live attenuated yellow fever vaccine strain. Sample: PBMCs, taken on the day of the yellow fever booster vaccination. The receptors were gathered from a young man who received the YFV17D yellow fever vaccine.

This clonotype was found many times. The chain couples TRBV28 to TRBJ1-6; 12 nucleotides line up with TRBD1. V was clipped by 5 bases and J by 4 bases; unmatched bases: 6. This CDR3 is 17 amino acids long. CDR1 and CDR2 (germline): MDHEN, SYDVKM. CDR3 DNA: TGTGCCAGCAGTCCATTGGGACAGGGGGCATATAATTCACCCCTCCACTTT. Its translation: CASSPLGQGAYNSPLHF.

The gene calls are TRBV6-5 and TRBJ2-2; unclear D gene. The V end was cut by 2 bases, the J end by 0 bases, with 7 bases between. The germline CDR1 and CDR2 sequences are MNHEY and SVGAGI. The CDR3 length is 15 residues. CDR3 region: CASSYGTPNTGELFF. CDR3 nucleotide sequence: TGTGCCAGCAGTTACGGAACACCGAACACCGGGGAGCTGTTTTTT.

This clonotype showed up just a few times. V and J are TRBV20-1 and TRBJ2-5; D ambiguous. The CDR3 loop spans 12 amino acids. The V gene lost 6 bases and the J gene lost 5 bases, with 13 bases spanning the gap. CDR1 DFQATT and CDR2 SNEGSKA come from the germline V gene (reference sequence). CDR3: CSATDQRETQYF. CDR3 nucleotides: TGCAGTGCCACGGACCAGAGGGAGACCCAGTACTTC.

This clonotype was found many times. This chain connects TRBV20-1 to TRBJ2-3; no clear D. In germline, CDR1 is DFQATT, CDR2 SNEGSKA (reference sequence). The CDR3 consists of 12 residues. Deletions cut 1 base from V and 8 bases from J, with 10 bases between. The CDR3 loop reads CSARASSGTQYF. The CDR3 nucleotides are TGCAGTGCTAGAGCCTCAAGTGGTACGCAGTATTTT.

This clonotype was seen repeatedly, ten times or more. The chain has TRBV20-1 and TRBJ1-3; possible D gene TRBD1, 6 bases. V gave up 6 bases and J gave up 0 bases, with 12 bases separating them. Germline CDR1 is DFQATT and CDR2 is SNEGSKA (reference sequence). This CDR3 spans 14 amino acids. As DNA, the CDR3 is TGCAGTGCATCAGGGGAACCCTCTGGAAACACCATATATTTT. Translated, it gives CSASGEPSGNTIYF.

A few counts support this clonotype. V usage is TRBV4-1 and J usage is TRBJ1-6; 7 bases fit TRBD1. Unmatched junction bases numbered 10, after V lost 0 bases and J lost 2 bases. The CDR3 is 19 amino acids. Germline V gene data show CDR1 as MGHRA and CDR2 as YSYEKL. The CDR3 DNA reads TGCGCCAGCAGCCAAGATCTCGGGAGGGACAGCACCTATAATTCACCCCTCCACTTT. Amino acids: CASSQDLGRDSTYNSPLHF.

This clonotype occurred a few times. The chain is built from TRBV19 and TRBJ1-4; D is undetermined. Germline V lookup: CDR1 LNHDA, CDR2 SQIVND (reference sequence). This CDR3 comprises 11 residues. The germline V and J ends were trimmed by 3 bases and 8 bases, with 4 bases remaining between them. Written as DNA, the CDR3 is TGTGCCAGTAGTATGGAAGAAAAACTGTTTTTT. It codes for CASSMEEKLFF. Variable domain in full (rest from reference TRBV19 and TRBJ1-4): DGGITQSPKYLFRKEGQNVTLSCEQNLNHDAMYWYRQDPGQGLRLIYYSQIVNDFQKGDIAEGYSVSREKKESFPLTVTSAQKNPTAFYLCASSMEEKLFFGSGTQLSVL.

The genes are TRBV4-3 and TRBJ2-1; D gene unclear. V shed 1 base and J shed 6 bases, with 10 bases lying between them. Germline assignment: CDR1 LGHNA and CDR2 YSLEER. CDR3 length: 14 residues. The CDR3: CASSQVVVSNEQFF. Here the CDR3 DNA reads TGCGCCAGCAGCCAAGTAGTGGTCTCCAATGAGCAGTTCTTC.

This clonotype came up a few times. This sequence joins TRBV25-1 and TRBJ1-1, with D possibly TRBD1 on 6 matching bases. Looked up from germline, CDR1 is MGHDK and CDR2 is SYGVNS. The CDR3 runs to 13 residues. V was cut by 3 bases and J by 8 bases, with 13 bases left in between. CDR3 in DNA: TGTGCCAGCAGTGATCCGGGACAAAGAGAAGCTTTCTTT. Amino acid sequence: CASSDPGQREAFF.

This clonotype was seen a handful of times. This rearrangement joins TRBV5-1 to TRBJ1-2, with unresolved D. V lost 4 bases and J 8 bases, leaving 15 bases between the germline ends. Germline V gives CDR1 SGHRS, CDR2 YFSETQ. This CDR3 spans 13 amino acids. This chain's CDR3 is CASSPYGEPGYTF. CDR3 DNA: TGCGCCAGCAGCCCCTATGGGGAGCCGGGCTACACCTTC.

This clonotype was found a few times. The rearrangement uses TRBV11-2 and TRBJ1-1, with D possibly being TRBD1 (5 bases). The CDR3 has 15 residues. V shed 3 bases and J shed 4 bases, with 15 bases lying between them. The germline gives CDR1 SGHAT, CDR2 FQNNGV. The CDR3 here is CASSFFGPGGTEAFF. In DNA form, the CDR3 reads TGTGCCAGCAGCTTTTTCGGTCCGGGGGGCACTGAAGCTTTCTTT.

V usage is TRBV7-3 and J usage is TRBJ2-1; TRBD2 aligns across 8 bases. The J segment lost 9 bases and the V segment lost 4 bases, leaving 11 bases of the junction unmatched. Germline V gives CDR1 SGHTA, CDR2 FQGTGA. The length of the CDR3 is 15 residues. The CDR3 loop reads CASSSQHRSGVEQFF. The CDR3 coding sequence is TGTGCCAGCAGCTCGCAACACCGTAGCGGGGTTGAGCAGTTCTTC.

Many counts were recorded for this clonotype. The chain joins TRBV5-4 to TRBJ1-2; 7 bases line up with TRBD1. CDR1 SGHNT and CDR2 YYREEE come from the germline V gene (reference sequence). J lost 7 bases, V lost 0 bases, and 6 bases had no gene match. CDR3 size: 14 residues. In DNA form, the CDR3 reads TGTGCCAGCAGCTTGGAGAACAGGGGTGGTGGCTACACCTTC. It specifies CASSLENRGGGYTF. The complete variable domain, with remaining parts taken from reference TRBV5-4 and TRBJ1-2, reads ETGVTQSPTHLIKTRGQQVTLRCSSQSGHNTVSWYQQALGQGPQFIFQYYREEENGRGNFPPRFSGLQFPNYSSELNVNALELDDSALYLCASSLENRGGGYTFGSGTRLTVV.

This clonotype was found a few times. CDR3 residues: CASRNLQGEGTDTQYF. CDR3 nucleotides: TGCGCCAGCAGAAATCTACAGGGGGAAGGCACAGATACGCAGTATTTT. The V and J genes are TRBV5-1 and TRBJ2-3; 8 bases map to TRBD1. Unmatched junction bases numbered 9, after V lost 5 bases and J lost 1 base. The CDR3 is 16 amino acids. Germline V gene data show CDR1 as SGHRS and CDR2 as YFSETQ. The variable domain in full, with the rest retrieved from reference TRBV5-1 and TRBJ2-3, is KAGVTQTPRYLIKTRGQQVTLSCSPISGHRSVSWYQQTPGQGLQFLFEYFSETQRNKGNFPGRFSGRQFSNSRSEMNVSTLELGDSALYLCASRNLQGEGTDTQYFGPGTRLTVL.

The chain uses TRBV7-8 and TRBJ2-7; D perhaps matches TRBD2 (6 bases). The CDR3 has 14 amino acids. Trimming cost V 5 bases and J 3 bases, with 14 bases left between them. Germline V gene sequence: CDR1 SGHVS, CDR2 FQNEAQ. The CDR3 reads CASSPARGSYEQYV. The CDR3 region has the DNA TGTGCCAGCAGCCCAGCACGGGGGAGCTACGAGCAGTACGTC.

This clonotype has at least ten counts. The chain combines TRBV11-1 with TRBJ2-1; 9 bases align to TRBD1. Per the germline V gene, CDR1 is SGHAT and CDR2 is FQDESV (reference sequence). The length of the CDR3 is 17 residues. Unmatched junction bases numbered 16, after V lost 5 bases and J lost 8 bases. Here the CDR3 reads CASSPSPGTGTGDEQFF. CDR3 nucleotide sequence: TGTGCCAGCAGCCCTAGTCCCGGGACAGGGACCGGCGATGAGCAGTTCTTC.

This clonotype was recorded at least ten times. The chain combines TRBV20-1 with TRBJ2-7; D is perhaps TRBD2 (6 bases). Between the trimmed V and J ends, which lost 6 bases and 3 bases, there was a span of 18 bases. The CDR3 has 14 amino acids. In germline, CDR1 is DFQATT, CDR2 SNEGSKA (reference sequence). In nucleotides, the CDR3 is TGCAGTGCCATTCCGGGACTTGCTGACTACGAGCAGTACTTC. Translated: CSAIPGLADYEQYF.